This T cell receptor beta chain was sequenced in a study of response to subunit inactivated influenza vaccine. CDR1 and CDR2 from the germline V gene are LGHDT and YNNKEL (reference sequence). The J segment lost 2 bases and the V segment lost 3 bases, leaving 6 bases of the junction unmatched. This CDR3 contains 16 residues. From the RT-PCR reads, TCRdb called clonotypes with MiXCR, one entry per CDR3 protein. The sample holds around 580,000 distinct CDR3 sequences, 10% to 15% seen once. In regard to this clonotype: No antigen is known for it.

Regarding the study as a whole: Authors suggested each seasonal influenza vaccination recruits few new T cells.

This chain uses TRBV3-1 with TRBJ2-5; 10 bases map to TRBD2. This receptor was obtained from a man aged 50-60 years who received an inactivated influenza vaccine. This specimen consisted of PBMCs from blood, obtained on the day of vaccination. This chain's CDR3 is CASSHASGSWQETQYF. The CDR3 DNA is TGTGCCAGCAGCCACGCTAGCGGGAGTTGGCAAGAGACCCAGTACTTC.